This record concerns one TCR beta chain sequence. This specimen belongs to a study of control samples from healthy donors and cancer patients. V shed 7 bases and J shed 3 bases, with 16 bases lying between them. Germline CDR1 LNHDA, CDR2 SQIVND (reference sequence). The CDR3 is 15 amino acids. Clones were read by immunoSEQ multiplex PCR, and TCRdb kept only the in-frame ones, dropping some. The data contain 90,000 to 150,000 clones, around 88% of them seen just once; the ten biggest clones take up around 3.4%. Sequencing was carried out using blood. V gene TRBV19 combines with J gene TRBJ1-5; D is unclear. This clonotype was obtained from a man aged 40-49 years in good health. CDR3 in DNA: TGTGCCAGTACACGGGCCTTGGGGTACAATCAGCCCCAGCATTTT. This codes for CASTRALGYNQPQHF.